This TCR beta chain was sequenced for a study of blood T cell repertoires in COVID-19. Looking at the study overall: Both acute and convalescent COVID-19 samples were obtained from the United States, Italy and Spain. T cells, B-cell-depleted T cells, or PBMCs supplied cDNA or gDNA.

Measured with immunoSEQ multiplex PCR; TCRdb has only the in-frame clones, and not every one. The table shows 110,000 or so clones, with more than 70% occurring only once. Followed over time, Seattle patients had been enrolled while infection was active. The CDR3 has 14 residues. Looked up from germline, CDR1 is LGHDT and CDR2 is YNNKEL (reference sequence). Trimming left V 4 bases short and J 5 bases short, with 14 bases between. The sequence came from a woman aged 55-75 years with COVID-19, enrolled during active disease. This chain links TRBV3-1 (or the pseudogene TRBV3-2) with TRBJ1-1; tentative D call: TRBD1 (5 bases). The sequencing input was peripheral blood. The CDR3 loop is CASSPIWGGTEAFF. The CDR3 DNA reads as TGTGCCAGCAGCCCGATATGGGGGGGAACTGAAGCTTTCTTT.